The table lists the clone carrying this TCR beta chain with a few counts. What it recognizes is unknown. This sample is part of a study of T-cell reconstitution after alpha-beta-depleted transplantation in children. General observations from the study: By about two months after transplant, alpha-beta T cells reportedly arose from several hundred graft clones that had expanded. Fresh T-cell production supplied most of the T-cell counts and diversity seen one year after transplant. At day 60, the high TCRbeta diversity found in some patients originated from recipient T cells and thymic progenitors that had survived.

The library targeted TCRbeta and was prepared with unique molecular identifiers. One entry per CDR3 protein results from TCRdb running MiXCR on the PCR reads. The profile covers around 450,000 distinct CDR3 sequences, with under 20% appearing a single time and 25% to 35% taken by the ten largest. Germline V gives CDR1 SGHVS, CDR2 FNYEAQ. This CDR3 spans 16 amino acids. With 5 bases clipped from V and 2 bases from J, the junction kept 9 bases outside the gene matches. Sample: PBMCs, mostly from graft donor cells, taken 360 days after TCRalphabeta/CD19-depleted stem cell transplant. This sequence originates from a boy under two years old who had a stem cell transplant for Wiskott-Aldrich syndrome, so the T cells may come from the graft donor. The V call is TRBV7-6, the J call TRBJ2-3; 8 nucleotides align to TRBD2. In DNA form, the CDR3 reads TGTGCCAGCAGCCCAAGCGGGGGACTCTCCACAGATACGCAGTATTTT. Its translation: CASSPSGGLSTDTQYF.